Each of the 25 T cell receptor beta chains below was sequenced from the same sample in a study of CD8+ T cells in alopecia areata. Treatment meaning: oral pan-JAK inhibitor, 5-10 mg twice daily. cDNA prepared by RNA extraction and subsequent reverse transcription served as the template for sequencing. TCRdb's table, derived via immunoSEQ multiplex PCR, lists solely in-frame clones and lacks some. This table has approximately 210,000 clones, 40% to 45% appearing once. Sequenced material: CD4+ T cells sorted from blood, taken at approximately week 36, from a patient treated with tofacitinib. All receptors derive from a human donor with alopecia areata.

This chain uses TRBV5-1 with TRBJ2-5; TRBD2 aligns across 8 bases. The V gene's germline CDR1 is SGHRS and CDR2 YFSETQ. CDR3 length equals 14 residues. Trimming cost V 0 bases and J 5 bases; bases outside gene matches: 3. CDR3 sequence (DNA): TGCGCCAGCAGCTTGGGACTAGCGATCGAGACCCAGTACTTC. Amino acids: CASSLGLAIETQYF.

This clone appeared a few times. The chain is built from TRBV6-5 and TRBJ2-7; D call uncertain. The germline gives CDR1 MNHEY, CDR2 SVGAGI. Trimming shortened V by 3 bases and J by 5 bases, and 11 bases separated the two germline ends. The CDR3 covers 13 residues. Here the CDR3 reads CASSYRVGNEQYF. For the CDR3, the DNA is TGTGCCAGCAGTTATCGGGTTGGGAACGAGCAGTACTTC.

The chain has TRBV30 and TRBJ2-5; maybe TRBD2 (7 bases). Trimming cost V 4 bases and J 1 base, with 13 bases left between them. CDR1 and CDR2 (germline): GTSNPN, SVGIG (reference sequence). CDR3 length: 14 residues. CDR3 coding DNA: TGTGCCTGGAAAGGGGGGGCGAGCCAAGAGACCCAGTACTTC. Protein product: CAWKGGASQETQYF.

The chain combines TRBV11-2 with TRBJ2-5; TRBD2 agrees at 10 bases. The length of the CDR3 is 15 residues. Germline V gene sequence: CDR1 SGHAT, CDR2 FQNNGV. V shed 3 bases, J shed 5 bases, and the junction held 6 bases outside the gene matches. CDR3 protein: CASSFGAGGMETQYF. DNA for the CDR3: TGTGCCAGCAGCTTTGGAGCGGGAGGGATGGAGACCCAGTACTTC.

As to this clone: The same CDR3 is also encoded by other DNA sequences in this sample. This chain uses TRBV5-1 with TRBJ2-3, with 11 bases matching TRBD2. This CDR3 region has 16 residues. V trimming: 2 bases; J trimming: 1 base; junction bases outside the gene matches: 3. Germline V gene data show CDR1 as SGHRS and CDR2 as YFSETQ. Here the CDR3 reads CASSFLAGGGTDTQYF. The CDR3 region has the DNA TGCGCCAGCAGCTTCCTAGCGGGAGGCGGCACAGATACGCAGTATTTT.

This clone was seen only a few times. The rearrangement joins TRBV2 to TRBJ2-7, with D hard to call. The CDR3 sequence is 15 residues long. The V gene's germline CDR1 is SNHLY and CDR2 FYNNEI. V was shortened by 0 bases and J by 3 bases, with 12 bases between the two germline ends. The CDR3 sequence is CASSEASSVGYEQYF. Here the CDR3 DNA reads TGTGCCAGCAGTGAAGCTTCAAGCGTAGGCTACGAGCAGTACTTC.

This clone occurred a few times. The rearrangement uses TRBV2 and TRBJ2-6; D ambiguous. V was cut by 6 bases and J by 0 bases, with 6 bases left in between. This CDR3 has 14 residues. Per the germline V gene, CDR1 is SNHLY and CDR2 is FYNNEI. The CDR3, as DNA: TGTGCCAGCAGGAGTGGCTCTGGGGCCAACGTCCTGACTTTC. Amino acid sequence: CASRSGSGANVLTF.

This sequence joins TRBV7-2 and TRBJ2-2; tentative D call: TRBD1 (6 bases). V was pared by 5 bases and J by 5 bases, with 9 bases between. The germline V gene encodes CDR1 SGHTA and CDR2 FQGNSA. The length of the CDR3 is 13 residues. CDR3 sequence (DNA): TGTGCCAGCAGCCCAGGGGTTACCGGGGAGCTGTTTTTT. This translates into CASSPGVTGELFF.

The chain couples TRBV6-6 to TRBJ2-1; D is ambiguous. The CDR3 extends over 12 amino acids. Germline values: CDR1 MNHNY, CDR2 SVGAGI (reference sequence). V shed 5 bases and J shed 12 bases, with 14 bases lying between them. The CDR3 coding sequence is TGTGCCAGCAGTCCGGCCCTCCGGGCGCAGTTCTTC. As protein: CASSPALRAQFF.

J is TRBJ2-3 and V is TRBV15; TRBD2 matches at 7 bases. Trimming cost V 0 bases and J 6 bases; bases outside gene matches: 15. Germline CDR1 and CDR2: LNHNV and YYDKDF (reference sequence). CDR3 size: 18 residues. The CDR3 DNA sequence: TGTGCCACCAGCAGAGATTCGAGGGAGGGCCCTTTCACGGATACGCAGTATTTT. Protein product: CATSRDSREGPFTDTQYF.

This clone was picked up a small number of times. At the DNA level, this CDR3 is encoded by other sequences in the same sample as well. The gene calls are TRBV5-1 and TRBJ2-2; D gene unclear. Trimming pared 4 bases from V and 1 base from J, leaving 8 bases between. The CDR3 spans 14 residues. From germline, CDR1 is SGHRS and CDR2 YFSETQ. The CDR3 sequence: CASSPAENTGELFF. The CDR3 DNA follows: TGCGCCAGCAGCCCCGCTGAGAACACCGGGGAGCTGTTTTTT.

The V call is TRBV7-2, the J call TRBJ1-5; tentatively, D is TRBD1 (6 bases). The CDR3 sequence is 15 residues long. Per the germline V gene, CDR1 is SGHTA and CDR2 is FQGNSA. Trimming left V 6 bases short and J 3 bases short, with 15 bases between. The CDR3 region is CASSPQTGNNQPQHF. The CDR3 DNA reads TGTGCCAGCAGTCCCCAGACAGGCAACAATCAGCCCCAGCATTTT. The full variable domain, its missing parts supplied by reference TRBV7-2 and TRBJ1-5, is GAGVSQSPSNKVTEKGKDVELRCDPISGHTALYWYRQSLGQGLEFLIYFQGNSAPDKSGLPSDRFSAERTGGSVSTLTIQRTQQEDSAVYLCASSPQTGNNQPQHFGDGTRLSIL.

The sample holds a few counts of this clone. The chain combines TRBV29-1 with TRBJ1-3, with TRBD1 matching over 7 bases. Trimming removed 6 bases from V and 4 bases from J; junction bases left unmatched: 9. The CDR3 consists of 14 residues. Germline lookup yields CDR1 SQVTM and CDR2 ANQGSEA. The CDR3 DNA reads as TGCAGCGTGGTAACAGGGGCGTGGGGAAACACCATATATTTT. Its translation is CSVVTGAWGNTIYF.

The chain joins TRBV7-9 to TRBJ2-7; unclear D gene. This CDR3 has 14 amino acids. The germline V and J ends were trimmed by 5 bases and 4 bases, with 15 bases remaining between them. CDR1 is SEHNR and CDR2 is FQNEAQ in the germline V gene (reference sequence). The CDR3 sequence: CASSLRTGGYEQYF. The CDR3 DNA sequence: TGTGCCAGCAGCCTCCGGACCGGTGGGTACGAGCAGTACTTC.

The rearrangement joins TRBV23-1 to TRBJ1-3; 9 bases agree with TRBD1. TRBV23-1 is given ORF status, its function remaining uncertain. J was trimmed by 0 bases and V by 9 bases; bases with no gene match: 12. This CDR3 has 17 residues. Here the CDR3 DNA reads TGCGCCAGGGGGACAGGGTCGACTTCGAGCTCTGGAAACACCATATATTTT. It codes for CARGTGSTSSSGNTIYF.

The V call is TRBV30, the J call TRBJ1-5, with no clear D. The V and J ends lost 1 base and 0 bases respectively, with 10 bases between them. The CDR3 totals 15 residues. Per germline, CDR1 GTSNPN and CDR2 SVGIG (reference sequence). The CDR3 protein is CAWSGRPSSNQPQHF. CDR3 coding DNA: TGTGCCTGGAGTGGTAGACCGAGTAGCAATCAGCCCCAGCATTTT.

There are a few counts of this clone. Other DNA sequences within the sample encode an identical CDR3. Here the CDR3 reads CASSSGRNTEAFF. CDR3 DNA: TGTGCCAGCAGCTCCGGACGTAACACTGAAGCTTTCTTT. The chain links TRBV7-2 to TRBJ1-1; no clear D. V lost 4 bases to trimming and J lost 2 bases, with 8 bases between them. The V gene's germline CDR1 is SGHTA and CDR2 FQGNSA. There are 13 residues in the CDR3.

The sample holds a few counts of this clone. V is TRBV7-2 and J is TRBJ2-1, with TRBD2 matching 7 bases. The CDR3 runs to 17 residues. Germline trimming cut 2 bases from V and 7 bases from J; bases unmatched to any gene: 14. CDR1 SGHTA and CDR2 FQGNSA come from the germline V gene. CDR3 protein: CASSLWGGGRGKNEQFF. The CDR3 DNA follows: TGTGCCAGCAGCTTATGGGGCGGCGGGAGAGGTAAGAATGAGCAGTTCTTC.

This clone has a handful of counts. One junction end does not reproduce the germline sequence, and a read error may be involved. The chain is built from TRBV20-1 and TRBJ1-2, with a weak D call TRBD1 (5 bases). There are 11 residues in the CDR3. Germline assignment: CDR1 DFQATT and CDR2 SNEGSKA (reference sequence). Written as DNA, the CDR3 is TGCAGTGCGAGAGAGGGGTATGGCTACACCTTC. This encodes CSAREGYGYTF.

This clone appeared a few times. CDR3 coding DNA: TGCGCCAGCGCCGGTAGGGGAGAACGGGCAGAGACCCAGTACTTC. Protein sequence: CASAGRGERAETQYF. V and J are TRBV4-1 and TRBJ2-5, with D perhaps assigned TRBD1 or TRBD2 (5 bases each). V was shortened by 8 bases and J by 4 bases, with 20 bases between the two germline ends. The length of the CDR3 is 15 residues. Germline values: CDR1 MGHRA, CDR2 YSYEKL.

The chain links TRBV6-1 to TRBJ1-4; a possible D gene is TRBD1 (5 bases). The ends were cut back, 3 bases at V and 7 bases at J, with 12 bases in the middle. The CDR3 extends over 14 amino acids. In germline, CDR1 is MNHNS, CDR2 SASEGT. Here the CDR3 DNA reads TGTGCCAGCAGTGATGGGGCAGGCAGTGAAAAACTGTTTTTT. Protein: CASSDGAGSEKLFF.

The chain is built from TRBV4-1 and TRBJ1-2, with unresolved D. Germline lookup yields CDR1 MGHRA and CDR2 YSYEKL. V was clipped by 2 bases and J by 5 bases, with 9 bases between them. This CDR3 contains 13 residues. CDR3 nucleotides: TGCGCCAGCAGCCAACCCGGAGGGTATGGCTACACCTTC. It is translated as CASSQPGGYGYTF.

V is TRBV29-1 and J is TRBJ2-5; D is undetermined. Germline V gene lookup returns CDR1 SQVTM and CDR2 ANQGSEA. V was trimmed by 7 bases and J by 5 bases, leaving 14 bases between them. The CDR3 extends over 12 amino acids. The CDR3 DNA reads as TGCAGCGCCGCTCGCAGTATCGAGACCCAGTACTTC. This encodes CSAARSIETQYF. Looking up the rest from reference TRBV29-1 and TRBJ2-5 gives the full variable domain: SAVISQKPSRDICQRGTSLTIQCQVDSQVTMMFWYRQQPGQSLTLIATANQGSEATYESGFVIDKFPISRPNLTFSTLTVSNMSPEDSSIYLCSAARSIETQYFGPGTRLLVL.

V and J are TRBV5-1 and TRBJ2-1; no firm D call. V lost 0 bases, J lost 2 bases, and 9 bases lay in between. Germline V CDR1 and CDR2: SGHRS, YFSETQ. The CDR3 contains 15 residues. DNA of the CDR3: TGCGCCAGCAGCTTGGGGTCAGGACCCTACAATGAGCAGTTCTTC. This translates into CASSLGSGPYNEQFF.

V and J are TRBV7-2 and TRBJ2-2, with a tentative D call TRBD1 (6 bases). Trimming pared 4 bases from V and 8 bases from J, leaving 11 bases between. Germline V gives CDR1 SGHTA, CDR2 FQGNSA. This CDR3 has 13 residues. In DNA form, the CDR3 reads TGTGCCAGCAGCTACCTCGGACAGGGGGAGCTGTTTTTT. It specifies CASSYLGQGELFF.